This TCR beta chain was retrieved from a study of blood T cell repertoires in COVID-19. Germline V gene lookup returns CDR1 SGHTA and CDR2 FQGTGA. The length of the CDR3 is 15 residues. Unmatched junction bases numbered 4, after V lost 4 bases and J lost 7 bases. Here immunoSEQ multiplex PCR was the method, and the copy in TCRdb shows in-frame clones only, minus some. Among 350,000 or so clones, 88% were seen once, and the ten largest hold 1%. What was sequenced was PBMCs or T cells enriched from blood (not recorded which). This receptor was taken from a woman in her twenties or thirties who had been exposed to COVID-19. The chain carries TRBV7-3 and TRBJ2-7; the match to TRBD2 covers 16 bases. The CDR3 is CASSSGTSGREEQYF. The CDR3 bases are TGTGCCAGCAGCTCCGGGACTAGCGGGAGGGAGGAGCAGTACTTC.